There are many counts of the clone carrying this T cell receptor beta chain. Its antigen is currently unknown. These data belong to a study of T cells after yellow fever vaccination. Study-level results: On re-exposure, the response was weaker but peaked faster, at day 5 versus 15.

V was pared by 6 bases and J by 5 bases, with 17 bases between. The CDR3 spans 15 residues. Germline CDR1 and CDR2: LGHNA and YNFKEQ. MiXCR, run by TCRdb on the 5' RACE reads, gives a single entry per CDR3 protein. Of about 69,000 distinct CDR3 sequences in the sample, roughly 6% are singletons; the top ten hold roughly 2%. Material: CD4+ T cells sorted from PBMCs, obtained more than 14 days after the first yellow fever vaccination. V usage is TRBV4-2 and J usage is TRBJ1-5, with a tentative D call TRBD1 (5 bases). The receptor was isolated from a man aged 18 to 30 who received the YFV17D yellow fever vaccine. As DNA, the CDR3 is TGTGCCAGCAGTGGGACGACGGGAAAACATCAGCCCCAGCATTTT. Protein sequence: CASSGTTGKHQPQHF.